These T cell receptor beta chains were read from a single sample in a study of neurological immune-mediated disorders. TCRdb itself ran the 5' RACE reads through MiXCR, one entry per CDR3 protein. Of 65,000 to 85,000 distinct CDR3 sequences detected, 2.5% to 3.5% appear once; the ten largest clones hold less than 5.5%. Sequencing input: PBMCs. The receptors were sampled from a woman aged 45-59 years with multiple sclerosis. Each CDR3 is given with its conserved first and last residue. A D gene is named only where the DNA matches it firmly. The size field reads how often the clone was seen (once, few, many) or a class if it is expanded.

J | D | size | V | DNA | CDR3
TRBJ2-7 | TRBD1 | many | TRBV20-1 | TGCAGTGCTAGAGATACGCTAGACAGGGGGAGCTACGAGCAGTACTTC | CSARDTLDRGSYEQYF
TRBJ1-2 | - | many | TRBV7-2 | TGTGCCAGCAGCTTAGATCCAGGCTATGGCTACACCTTC | CASSLDPGYGYTF
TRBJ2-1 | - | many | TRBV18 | TGTGCCAGCTCACCACCGAACGGGGATGAGCAGTTCTTC | CASSPPNGDEQFF
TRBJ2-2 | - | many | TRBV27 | TGTGCCAGCAGCCCGCCCGGGGGCTCAGGCACCGGGGAGCTGTTTTTT | CASSPPGGSGTGELFF
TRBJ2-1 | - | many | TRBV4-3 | TGCGCCAGCAGCCTCGGACCTGATCGTTTCAATGAGCAGTTCTTC | CASSLGPDRFNEQFF
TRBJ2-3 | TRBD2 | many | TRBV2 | TGTGCCAGCAGCCCCGGGGGGAGGGGACAGTATTTT | CASSPGGRGQYF
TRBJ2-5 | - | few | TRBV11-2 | TGTGCCAGCAGCTTCGGTAGAGAGACCCAGTACTTC | CASSFGRETQYF
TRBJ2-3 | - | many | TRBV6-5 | TGTGCTATTCGAGACTCCCGCACAGATACGCAGTATTTT | CAIRDSRTDTQYF
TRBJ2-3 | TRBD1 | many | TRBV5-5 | TGTGCCAGCAGCACCTCGAGGGGGCTGGCAGATACGCAGTATTTT | CASSTSRGLADTQYF
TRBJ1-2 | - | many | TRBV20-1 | TGCAGTGCTAGAGATCTTGGGCAGGGCGGCCATGGCTACACCTTC | CSARDLGQGGHGYTF
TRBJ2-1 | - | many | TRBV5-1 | TGCGCCAGCAGCTCCACAAGGAGCCTGGCCTACAATGAGCAGTTCTTC | CASSSTRSLAYNEQFF
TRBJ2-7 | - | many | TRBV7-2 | TGTGCCAGCAGCTTTGCGAGGAACTCCTACGAGCAGTACTTC | CASSFARNSYEQYF
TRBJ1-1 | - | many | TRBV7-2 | TGTGCCAGCAGCTTAGAGGGGATAGGCACTGAAGCTTTCTTT | CASSLEGIGTEAFF
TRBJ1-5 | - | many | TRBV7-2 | TGTGCCAGCAGCTTAGTTAGCGATCAGCCCCAGCATTTT | CASSLVSDQPQHF
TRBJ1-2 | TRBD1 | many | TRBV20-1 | TGCAGTGCCGGGACAGCTTATGGCTACACCTTC | CSAGTAYGYTF
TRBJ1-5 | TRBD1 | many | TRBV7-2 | TGTGCCAGCAGGTCGTCTATGGGGGGACAGGGCACGCCCCAGCATTTT | CASRSSMGGQGTPQHF
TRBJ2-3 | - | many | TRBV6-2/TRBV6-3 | TGTGCCAGCAGTTACTTGAGGGGTACGCAGTATTTT | CASSYLRGTQYF
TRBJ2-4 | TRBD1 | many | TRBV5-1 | TGCGCCAGCAGCTCGGACTCACAGGGGCGGATTCAGTACTTC | CASSSDSQGRIQYF
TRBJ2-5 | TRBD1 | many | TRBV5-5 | TGTGCCAGCAGCTTAACCGGACAGGGTCGTCGAGTCCAAGAGACCCAGTACTTC | CASSLTGQGRRVQETQYF
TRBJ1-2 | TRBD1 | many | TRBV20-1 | TGCAGTGCTGCCGGGACAGGGGGGCAAGGCAACTATGGCTACACCTTC | CSAAGTGGQGNYGYTF
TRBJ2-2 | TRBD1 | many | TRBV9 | TGTGCCAGCAGCACGGGACAGGCCACCGGGGAGCTGTTTTTT | CASSTGQATGELFF
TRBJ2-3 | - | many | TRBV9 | TGTGCCAGCAGCGTAGGACTAGGTCCTACAGATACGCAGTATTTT | CASSVGLGPTDTQYF
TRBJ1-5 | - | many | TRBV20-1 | TGCAGTGCTAGGGCGGACACGCTCAATCAGCCCCAGCATTTT | CSARADTLNQPQHF
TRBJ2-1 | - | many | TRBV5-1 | TGCGCCAGCAGCGGACTTTCAAGTATCTTC | CASSGLSSIF
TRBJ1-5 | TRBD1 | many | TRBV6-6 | TGTGCCAGCAGTTACGATGCCCGGACAGGGCTTAATCAGCCCCAGCATTTT | CASSYDARTGLNQPQHF